A single T cell receptor beta chain is shown here with its context. The antigen remains undetermined. Assay used: immunoSEQ multiplex PCR; TCRdb lists only in-frame clones, some missing. Seen here are some 70,000 clones, about 92% observed once, and the top ten hold more than 0.85%. Germline V gene data show CDR1 as MNHEY and CDR2 as SMNVEV (reference sequence). The trim removed 6 bases at V and 7 bases at J, leaving 8 bases unmatched. CDR3 length: 15 amino acids. This entry is derived from a study of OX40 agonist ivuxolimab in advanced cancers. Study-wide findings and caveats: The average count of expanded clones was higher among CD8+ T cells than among CD4+.

Blood specimens came from baseline, cycle 4 day 1, and cycle 7 day 1. The sequence came from an adult with an advanced solid tumor such as melanoma, head and neck, liver or kidney cancer. The chain uses TRBV27 and TRBJ1-6; 8 bases are a match to TRBD1. This sample comprised CD4+ or CD8+ T cells sorted from blood, obtained in a trial of the OX40 agonist ivuxolimab. CDR3 sequence: CASSRRTGRNSPLHF. In nucleotides, the CDR3 is TGTGCCAGCAGCCGCCGGACAGGGAGAAATTCACCCCTCCACTTT.